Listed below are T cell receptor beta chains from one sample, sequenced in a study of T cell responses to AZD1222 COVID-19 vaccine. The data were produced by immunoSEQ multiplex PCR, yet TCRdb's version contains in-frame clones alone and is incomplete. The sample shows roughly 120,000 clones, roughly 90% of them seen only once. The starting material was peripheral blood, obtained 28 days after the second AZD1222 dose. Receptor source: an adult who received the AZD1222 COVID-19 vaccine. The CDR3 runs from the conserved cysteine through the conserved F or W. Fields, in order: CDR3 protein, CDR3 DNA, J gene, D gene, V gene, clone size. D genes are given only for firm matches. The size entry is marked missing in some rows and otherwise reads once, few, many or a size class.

CDR3 protein: CASSELGGGMAEAFF; CDR3 DNA: TGCGCCAGCAGCGAACTGGGAGGGGGCATGGCTGAAGCTTTCTTT; J gene: TRBJ1-1; D gene: TRBD1; V gene: TRBV5-1; clone size: NA
CDR3 protein: CASSERTAYGYTF; CDR3 DNA: TGTGCCAGCAGTGAACGGACAGCCTATGGCTACACCTTC; J gene: TRBJ1-2; D gene: NA; V gene: TRBV25-1; clone size: NA
CDR3 protein: CASIEGYTEAFF; CDR3 DNA: TGTGCCAGTATTGAGGGGTACACTGAAGCTTTCTTT; J gene: TRBJ1-1; D gene: NA; V gene: TRBV6-5; clone size: NA
CDR3 protein: CASTPPGQGSYEQYF; CDR3 DNA: TGTGCCAGCACCCCACCGGGACAGGGATCCTACGAGCAGTACTTC; J gene: TRBJ2-7; D gene: TRBD1; V gene: TRBV28; clone size: NA
CDR3 protein: CASSQDWGGRGAFF; CDR3 DNA: TGTGCCAGCAGCCAAGATTGGGGGGGCCGCGGAGCTTTCTTT; J gene: TRBJ1-1; D gene: NA; V gene: TRBV3-1/TRBV3-2; clone size: NA
CDR3 protein: CSVGGGYTEAFF; CDR3 DNA: TGCAGCGTGGGGGGAGGGTACACTGAAGCTTTCTTT; J gene: TRBJ1-1; D gene: NA; V gene: TRBV29-1; clone size: NA
CDR3 protein: CASSPRGQVAFMNTEAFF; CDR3 DNA: TGTGCCAGCTCACCACGGGGACAGGTCGCCTTCATGAACACTGAAGCTTTCTTT; J gene: TRBJ1-1; D gene: TRBD1; V gene: TRBV18; clone size: NA
CDR3 protein: CASSLEGYSYNEQFF; CDR3 DNA: TGTGCCAGCAGCTTAGAGGGGTATTCCTACAATGAGCAGTTCTTC; J gene: TRBJ2-1; D gene: NA; V gene: TRBV7-6; clone size: NA
CDR3 protein: CASSPAGSTDTQYF; CDR3 DNA: TGTGCCAGCTCCCCGGCGGGGTCCACAGATACGCAGTATTTT; J gene: TRBJ2-3; D gene: NA; V gene: TRBV7-8; clone size: NA
CDR3 protein: CASSFGQGAAFF; CDR3 DNA: TGTGCCAGCAGCTTCGGACAGGGAGCAGCTTTCTTT; J gene: TRBJ1-1; D gene: TRBD1; V gene: TRBV5-5; clone size: NA
CDR3 protein: CASSILAGGTDTQYF; CDR3 DNA: TGTGCCAGCAGTATACTAGCGGGGGGCACAGATACGCAGTATTTT; J gene: TRBJ2-3; D gene: TRBD2; V gene: TRBV6-4; clone size: medium-sized
CDR3 protein: CASSPSTNYGYTF; CDR3 DNA: TGTGCCAGCAGTCCCTCTACTAACTATGGCTACACCTTC; J gene: TRBJ1-2; D gene: NA; V gene: TRBV27; clone size: NA
CDR3 protein: CASRIQRGRIDEQFF; CDR3 DNA: TGTGCCAGCAGAATACAGCGGGGGAGAATCGATGAGCAGTTCTTC; J gene: TRBJ2-1; D gene: TRBD2; V gene: TRBV3-1/TRBV3-2; clone size: NA
CDR3 protein: CASSQGRRAETQYF; CDR3 DNA: TGCGCCAGCAGCCAAGGGCGGAGGGCGGAGACCCAGTACTTC; J gene: TRBJ2-5; D gene: NA; V gene: TRBV4-1; clone size: once
CDR3 protein: CASSQGRGLSGNTIYF; CDR3 DNA: TGCGCCAGCAGTCAAGGCAGGGGCCTCTCTGGAAACACCATATATTTT; J gene: TRBJ1-3; D gene: NA; V gene: TRBV23-1; clone size: NA
CDR3 protein: CASSWPGTGYEQYF; CDR3 DNA: TGTGCCAGCAGTTGGCCCGGGACAGGCTACGAGCAGTACTTC; J gene: TRBJ2-7; D gene: TRBD1; V gene: TRBV28; clone size: NA
CDR3 protein: CASRATSGANVLTF; CDR3 DNA: TGCGCCAGCAGGGCCACCTCTGGGGCCAACGTCCTGACTTTC; J gene: TRBJ2-6; D gene: NA; V gene: TRBV5-1; clone size: once
CDR3 protein: CASAPSYNEQFF; CDR3 DNA: TGTGCCAGCGCCCCATCCTACAATGAGCAGTTCTTC; J gene: TRBJ2-1; D gene: NA; V gene: TRBV2; clone size: once
CDR3 protein: CSGEADTQYF; CDR3 DNA: TGCAGCGGTGAGGCAGATACGCAGTATTTT; J gene: TRBJ2-3; D gene: NA; V gene: TRBV29-1; clone size: NA
CDR3 protein: CASSPRPGDTQYF; CDR3 DNA: TGTGCCAGCAGCCCACGACCTGGAGATACGCAGTATTTT; J gene: TRBJ2-3; D gene: NA; V gene: TRBV5-4; clone size: NA
CDR3 protein: CASSLWVVGAGGTDTQYF; CDR3 DNA: TGTGCCAGCAGCTTATGGGTCGTGGGGGCGGGAGGCACAGATACGCAGTATTTT; J gene: TRBJ2-3; D gene: NA; V gene: TRBV7-2; clone size: NA
CDR3 protein: CASSFIGVNTGELFF; CDR3 DNA: TGCGCCAGCAGCTTTATCGGGGTGAACACCGGGGAGCTGTTTTTT; J gene: TRBJ2-2; D gene: NA; V gene: TRBV5-1; clone size: NA
CDR3 protein: CATSTGGTDTQYF; CDR3 DNA: TGTGCCACCAGCACTGGGGGCACAGATACGCAGTATTTT; J gene: TRBJ2-3; D gene: NA; V gene: TRBV15; clone size: NA
CDR3 protein: CASSEVSAGLYEQYF; CDR3 DNA: TGTGCCAGCAGTGAAGTGAGTGCGGGGTTATACGAGCAGTACTTC; J gene: TRBJ2-7; D gene: NA; V gene: TRBV6-1; clone size: NA
CDR3 protein: CASSLCTGGTDTQYF; CDR3 DNA: TGTGCCAGCAGTTTATGCACAGGGGGGACAGATACGCAGTATTTT; J gene: TRBJ2-3; D gene: TRBD1; V gene: TRBV28; clone size: once
CDR3 protein: CASSYSGALNQPQHF; CDR3 DNA: TGTGCCAGCAGTTACTCAGGGGCCCTAAATCAGCCCCAGCATTTT; J gene: TRBJ1-5; D gene: NA; V gene: TRBV6-5; clone size: NA
CDR3 protein: CAIGSGANEKLFF; CDR3 DNA: TGTGCCATAGGTTCCGGGGCTAATGAAAAACTGTTTTTT; J gene: TRBJ1-4; D gene: NA; V gene: TRBV28; clone size: NA
CDR3 protein: CASSLGRTNEKLFF; CDR3 DNA: TGTGCCAGCAGCCTAGGGAGGACTAATGAAAAACTGTTTTTT; J gene: TRBJ1-4; D gene: NA; V gene: TRBV7-8; clone size: NA
CDR3 protein: CASSLFANTGELFF; CDR3 DNA: TGCGCCAGCAGCTTGTTCGCGAACACCGGGGAGCTGTTTTTT; J gene: TRBJ2-2; D gene: NA; V gene: TRBV5-1; clone size: NA
CDR3 protein: CASSLLRAVSSTDTQYF; CDR3 DNA: TGTGCCAGCAGCTTGCTCAGGGCCGTGTCTAGCACAGATACGCAGTATTTT; J gene: TRBJ2-3; D gene: NA; V gene: TRBV5-6; clone size: NA
CDR3 protein: CASSLGGTSGRGTYNEQFF; CDR3 DNA: TGTGCCAGCAGTTTAGGAGGGACTAGCGGGAGGGGGACCTACAATGAGCAGTTCTTC; J gene: TRBJ2-1; D gene: TRBD2; V gene: TRBV28; clone size: NA
CDR3 protein: CASSKTGVSNQPQHF; CDR3 DNA: TGTGCCAGCAGTAAGACAGGGGTTAGCAATCAGCCCCAGCATTTT; J gene: TRBJ1-5; D gene: TRBD1; V gene: TRBV6-5; clone size: NA
CDR3 protein: CASSLRQAGQPQHF; CDR3 DNA: TGTGCCAGCAGTTTACGACAAGCAGGACAGCCCCAGCATTTT; J gene: TRBJ1-5; D gene: NA; V gene: TRBV28; clone size: NA
CDR3 protein: CASREGAYSSYNEQFF; CDR3 DNA: TGTGCCAGCAGGGAGGGGGCGTACAGCTCCTACAATGAGCAGTTCTTC; J gene: TRBJ2-1; D gene: NA; V gene: TRBV27; clone size: NA
CDR3 protein: CASSEEEGDQYF; CDR3 DNA: TGTGCCAGCAGTGAAGAAGAGGGGGACCAGTACTTC; J gene: TRBJ2-5; D gene: NA; V gene: TRBV2; clone size: NA
CDR3 protein: CASSYLSGTEAFF; CDR3 DNA: TGTGCCAGCAGTTACCTCTCGGGCACTGAAGCTTTCTTT; J gene: TRBJ1-1; D gene: NA; V gene: TRBV6-5; clone size: NA
CDR3 protein: CASSLSQHFRGGDGYTF; CDR3 DNA: TGTGCCAGCAGTTTATCCCAACACTTCAGGGGGGGCGATGGCTACACCTTC; J gene: TRBJ1-2; D gene: TRBD1; V gene: TRBV27; clone size: NA
CDR3 protein: CASSLELPNYGYTF; CDR3 DNA: TGTGCCAGCAGCTTAGAACTTCCTAACTATGGCTACACCTTC; J gene: TRBJ1-2; D gene: NA; V gene: TRBV7-2; clone size: NA
CDR3 protein: CASSLGGNSPLHF; CDR3 DNA: TGCGCCAGCAGCTTGGGAGGGAATTCACCCCTCCACTTT; J gene: TRBJ1-6; D gene: NA; V gene: TRBV5-1; clone size: NA
CDR3 protein: CASSSRRGQGTIYGYTF; CDR3 DNA: TGTGCCAGCAGCTCCCGAAGAGGACAGGGGACGATCTATGGCTACACCTTC; J gene: TRBJ1-2; D gene: TRBD1; V gene: TRBV5-8; clone size: NA
CDR3 protein: CASSSLRDTQYF; CDR3 DNA: TGTGCCAGCAGTTCACTCAGAGATACGCAGTATTTT; J gene: TRBJ2-3; D gene: NA; V gene: TRBV28; clone size: NA
CDR3 protein: CASSLEARGRNGYTF; CDR3 DNA: TGCGCCAGCAGCTTGGAGGCCAGGGGAAGAAATGGCTACACCTTC; J gene: TRBJ1-2; D gene: NA; V gene: TRBV5-1; clone size: NA
CDR3 protein: CASTHRQMGGDTQYF; CDR3 DNA: TGCGCCAGCACGCACCGACAGATGGGCGGGGATACGCAGTATTTT; J gene: TRBJ2-3; D gene: NA; V gene: TRBV4-1; clone size: NA
CDR3 protein: CASSSSQGPSNQPQHF; CDR3 DNA: TGTGCCAGCTCAAGTTCACAGGGGCCGAGCAATCAGCCCCAGCATTTT; J gene: TRBJ1-5; D gene: TRBD1; V gene: TRBV18; clone size: many
CDR3 protein: CASSQDPDLTYEQYF; CDR3 DNA: TGTGCCAGCAGCCAAGATCCCGACCTAACCTACGAGCAGTACTTC; J gene: TRBJ2-7; D gene: NA; V gene: TRBV3-1/TRBV3-2; clone size: NA
CDR3 protein: CASSEGLEEKLFF; CDR3 DNA: TGTGCCAGCAGTGAGGGACTTGAGGAAAAACTGTTTTTT; J gene: TRBJ1-4; D gene: NA; V gene: TRBV6-1; clone size: NA
CDR3 protein: CASSRTRNVYEQYF; CDR3 DNA: TGTGCCAGCAGCCGTACTAGGAACGTCTACGAGCAGTACTTC; J gene: TRBJ2-7; D gene: NA; V gene: TRBV7-8; clone size: NA
CDR3 protein: CASSLGQMNTEAFF; CDR3 DNA: TGCGCCAGCAGCTTGGGGCAGATGAACACTGAAGCTTTCTTT; J gene: TRBJ1-1; D gene: NA; V gene: TRBV5-1; clone size: NA
CDR3 protein: CASSERPAEAFF; CDR3 DNA: TGTGCCAGCAGTGAACGACCGGCGGAAGCTTTCTTT; J gene: TRBJ1-1; D gene: NA; V gene: TRBV6-1; clone size: NA